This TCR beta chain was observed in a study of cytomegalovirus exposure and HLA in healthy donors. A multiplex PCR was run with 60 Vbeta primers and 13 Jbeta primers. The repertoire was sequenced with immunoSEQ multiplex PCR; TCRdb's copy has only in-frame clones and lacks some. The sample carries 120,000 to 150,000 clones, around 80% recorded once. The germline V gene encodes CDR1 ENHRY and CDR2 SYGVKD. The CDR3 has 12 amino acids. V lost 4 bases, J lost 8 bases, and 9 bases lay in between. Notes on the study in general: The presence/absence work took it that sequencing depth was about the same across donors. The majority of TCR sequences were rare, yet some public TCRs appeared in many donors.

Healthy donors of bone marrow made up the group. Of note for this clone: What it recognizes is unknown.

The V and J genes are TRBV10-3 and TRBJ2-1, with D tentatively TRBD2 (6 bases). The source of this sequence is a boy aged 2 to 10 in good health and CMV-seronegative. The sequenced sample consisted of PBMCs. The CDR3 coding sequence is TGTGCCATCAGTGCAGGAGGGGATGAGCAGTTCTTC. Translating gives CAISAGGDEQFF.